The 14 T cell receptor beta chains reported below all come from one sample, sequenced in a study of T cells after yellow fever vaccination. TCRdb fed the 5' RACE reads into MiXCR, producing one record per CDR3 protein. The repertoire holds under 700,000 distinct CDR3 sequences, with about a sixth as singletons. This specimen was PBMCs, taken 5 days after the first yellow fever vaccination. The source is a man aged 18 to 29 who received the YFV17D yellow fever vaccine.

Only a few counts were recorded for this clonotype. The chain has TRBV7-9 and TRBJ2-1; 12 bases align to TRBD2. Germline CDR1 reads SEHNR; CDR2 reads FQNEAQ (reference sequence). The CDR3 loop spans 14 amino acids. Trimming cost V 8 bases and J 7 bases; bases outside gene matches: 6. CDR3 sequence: CASPASGGVNEQFF. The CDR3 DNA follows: TGTGCCAGCCCTGCTAGCGGGGGGGTTAATGAGCAGTTCTTC.

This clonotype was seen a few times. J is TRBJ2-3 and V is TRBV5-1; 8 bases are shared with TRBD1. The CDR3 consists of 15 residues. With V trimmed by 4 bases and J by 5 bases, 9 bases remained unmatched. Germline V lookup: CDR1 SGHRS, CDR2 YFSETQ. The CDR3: CASSSLDRVGDTQYF. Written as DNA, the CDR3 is TGCGCCAGCAGCAGCCTGGACAGGGTAGGAGATACGCAGTATTTT.

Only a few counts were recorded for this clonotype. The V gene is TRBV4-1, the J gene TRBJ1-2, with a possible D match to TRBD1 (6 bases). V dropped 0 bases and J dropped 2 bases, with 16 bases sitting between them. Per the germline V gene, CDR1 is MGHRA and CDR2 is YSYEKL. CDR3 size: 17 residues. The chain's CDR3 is CASSQDGVPRGNYGYTF. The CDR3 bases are TGCGCCAGCAGCCAAGATGGGGTCCCAAGGGGGAACTATGGCTACACCTTC.

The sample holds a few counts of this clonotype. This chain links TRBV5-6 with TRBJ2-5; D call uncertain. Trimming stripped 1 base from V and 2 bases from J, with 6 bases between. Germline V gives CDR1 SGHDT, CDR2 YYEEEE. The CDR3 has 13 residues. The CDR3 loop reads CASSLWQQETQYF. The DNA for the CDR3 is TGTGCCAGCAGCTTGTGGCAGCAAGAGACCCAGTACTTC.

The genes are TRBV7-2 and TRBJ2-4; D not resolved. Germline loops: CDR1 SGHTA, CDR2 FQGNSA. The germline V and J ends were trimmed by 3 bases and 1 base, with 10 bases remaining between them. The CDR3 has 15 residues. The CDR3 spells CASSFSPEAKNIQYF. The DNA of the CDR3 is TGTGCCAGCAGCTTCTCGCCGGAGGCCAAAAACATTCAGTACTTC.

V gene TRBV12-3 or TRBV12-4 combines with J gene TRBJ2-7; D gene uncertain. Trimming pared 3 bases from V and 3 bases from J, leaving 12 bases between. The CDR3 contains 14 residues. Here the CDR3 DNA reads TGTGCCAGCAGTTTTGGGCGCGGATACTACGAGCAGTACTTC. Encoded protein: CASSFGRGYYEQYF.

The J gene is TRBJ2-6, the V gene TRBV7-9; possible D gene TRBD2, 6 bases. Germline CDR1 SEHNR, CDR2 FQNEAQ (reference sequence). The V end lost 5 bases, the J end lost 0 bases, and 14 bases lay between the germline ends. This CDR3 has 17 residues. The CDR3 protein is CASSNRDWDSGANVLTF. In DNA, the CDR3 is TGTGCCAGCAGCAACCGGGACTGGGACTCTGGGGCCAACGTCCTGACTTTC.

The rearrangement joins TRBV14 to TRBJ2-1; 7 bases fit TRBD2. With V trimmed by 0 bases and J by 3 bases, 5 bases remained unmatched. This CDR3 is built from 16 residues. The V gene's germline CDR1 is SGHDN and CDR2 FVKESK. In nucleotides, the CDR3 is TGTGCCAGCAGCCAAGACCCCGGACTAGTCTACAATGAGCAGTTCTTC. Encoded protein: CASSQDPGLVYNEQFF.

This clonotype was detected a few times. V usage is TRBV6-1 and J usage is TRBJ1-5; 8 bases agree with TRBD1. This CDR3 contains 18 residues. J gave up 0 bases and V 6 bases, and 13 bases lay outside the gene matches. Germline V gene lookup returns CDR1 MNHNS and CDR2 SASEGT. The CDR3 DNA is TGTGCCAGCAGCCCCCTGGGGCAGGGGGCTTATAGCAATCAGCCCCAGCATTTT. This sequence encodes CASSPLGQGAYSNQPQHF.

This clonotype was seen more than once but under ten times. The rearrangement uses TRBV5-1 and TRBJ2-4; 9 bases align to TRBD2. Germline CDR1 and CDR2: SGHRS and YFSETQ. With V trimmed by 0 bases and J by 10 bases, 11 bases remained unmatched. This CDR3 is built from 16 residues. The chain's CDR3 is CASSLASLAGDKIQYF. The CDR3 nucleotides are TGCGCCAGCAGCTTGGCCAGTTTAGCGGGGGACAAAATTCAGTACTTC.

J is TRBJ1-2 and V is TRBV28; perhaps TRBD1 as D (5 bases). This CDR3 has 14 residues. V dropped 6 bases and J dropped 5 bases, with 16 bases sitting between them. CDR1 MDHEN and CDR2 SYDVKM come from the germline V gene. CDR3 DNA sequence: TGTGCCAGCAGGACCCCCGGGGGGATTTATGGCTACACCTTC. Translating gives CASRTPGGIYGYTF.

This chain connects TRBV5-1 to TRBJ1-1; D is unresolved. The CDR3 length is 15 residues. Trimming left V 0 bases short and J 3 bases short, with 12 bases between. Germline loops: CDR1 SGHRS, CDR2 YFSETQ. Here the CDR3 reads CASSLAVGYDTEAFF. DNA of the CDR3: TGCGCCAGCAGCTTGGCCGTGGGATACGACACTGAAGCTTTCTTT.

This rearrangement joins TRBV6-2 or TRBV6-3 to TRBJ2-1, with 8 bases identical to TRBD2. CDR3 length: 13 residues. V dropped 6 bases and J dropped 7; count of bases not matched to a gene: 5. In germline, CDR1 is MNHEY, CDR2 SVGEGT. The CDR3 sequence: CASRRLAWNEQFF. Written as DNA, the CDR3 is TGTGCCAGCAGGAGACTAGCGTGGAATGAGCAGTTCTTC.

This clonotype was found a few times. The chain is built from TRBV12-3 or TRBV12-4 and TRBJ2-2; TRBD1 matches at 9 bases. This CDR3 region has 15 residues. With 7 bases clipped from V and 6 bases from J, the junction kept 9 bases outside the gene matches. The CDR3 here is CASTTGTGIAGELFF. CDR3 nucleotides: TGTGCCAGCACCACCGGGACAGGGATCGCCGGGGAGCTGTTTTTT.